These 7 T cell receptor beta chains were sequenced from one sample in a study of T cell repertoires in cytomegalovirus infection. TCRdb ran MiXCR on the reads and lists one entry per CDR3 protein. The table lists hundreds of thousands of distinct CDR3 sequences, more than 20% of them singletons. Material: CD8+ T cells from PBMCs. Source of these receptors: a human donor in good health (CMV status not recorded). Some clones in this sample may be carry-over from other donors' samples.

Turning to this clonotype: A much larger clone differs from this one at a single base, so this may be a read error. The CDR3 loop reads CASRSTGGGGNTIYF. In DNA form, the CDR3 reads TGTGCCAGCAGGTCCACAGGGGGCGGGGGAAACACCATATATTTT. V usage is TRBV12-3 or TRBV12-4 and J usage is TRBJ1-3, with 9 nucleotides matching TRBD1. Trimming at V came to 6 bases and at J to 4 bases, leaving 7 bases not matched to a gene. This CDR3 is built from 15 residues.

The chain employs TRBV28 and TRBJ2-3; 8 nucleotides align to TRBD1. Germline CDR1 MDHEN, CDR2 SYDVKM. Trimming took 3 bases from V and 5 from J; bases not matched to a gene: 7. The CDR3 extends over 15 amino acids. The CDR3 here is CASSLSQGALDTQYF. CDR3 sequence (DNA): TGTGCCAGCAGTTTGTCCCAGGGGGCGTTAGATACGCAGTATTTT.

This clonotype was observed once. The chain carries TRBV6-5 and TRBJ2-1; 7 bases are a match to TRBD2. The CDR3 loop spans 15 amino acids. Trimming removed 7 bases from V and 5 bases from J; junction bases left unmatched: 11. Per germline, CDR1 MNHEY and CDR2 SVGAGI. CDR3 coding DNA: TGTGCCAGCACCCCCGGGAGGCGCGGCGACAATGAGCAGTTCTTC. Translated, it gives CASTPGRRGDNEQFF.

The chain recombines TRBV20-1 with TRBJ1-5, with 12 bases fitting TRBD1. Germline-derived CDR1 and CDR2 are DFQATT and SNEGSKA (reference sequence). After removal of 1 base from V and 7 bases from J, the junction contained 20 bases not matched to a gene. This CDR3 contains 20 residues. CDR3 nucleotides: TGCAGTGCTAGAGCCTCTTTTACGGGACAGGGGGCTTTTTCGCGCCAGCCCCAGCATTTT. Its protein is CSARASFTGQGAFSRQPQHF.

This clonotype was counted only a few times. CDR3 sequence reads: CSAFPRLAGDFTDTQYF. Written as DNA, the CDR3 is TGCAGTGCTTTCCCCAGACTAGCGGGGGACTTCACAGATACGCAGTATTTT. This chain connects TRBV20-1 to TRBJ2-3, with 12 bases identical to TRBD2. V trimming: 5 bases; J trimming: 2 bases; junction bases outside the gene matches: 11. Germline CDR1 is DFQATT and CDR2 is SNEGSKA (reference sequence). The CDR3 runs 17 residues.

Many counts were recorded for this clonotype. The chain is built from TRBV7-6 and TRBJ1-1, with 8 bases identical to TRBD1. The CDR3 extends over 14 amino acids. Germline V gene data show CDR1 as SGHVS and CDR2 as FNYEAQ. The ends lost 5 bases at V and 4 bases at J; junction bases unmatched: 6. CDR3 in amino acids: CASSLDRAGTEAFF. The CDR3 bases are TGTGCCAGCAGCCTGGACAGGGCGGGCACTGAAGCTTTCTTT.

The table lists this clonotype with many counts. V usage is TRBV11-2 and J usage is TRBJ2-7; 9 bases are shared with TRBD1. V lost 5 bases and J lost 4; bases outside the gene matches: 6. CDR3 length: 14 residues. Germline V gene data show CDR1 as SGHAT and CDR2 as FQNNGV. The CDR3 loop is CASSETGGAYEQYV. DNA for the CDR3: TGTGCCAGCAGCGAGACAGGGGGAGCGTACGAGCAGTACGTC.